A selection of T cell receptor beta chains follows, all from one sample in a study of cytomegalovirus exposure and HLA in healthy donors. Some clones are missing from TCRdb's copy, which holds only in-frame ones; the method was immunoSEQ multiplex PCR. This table holds roughly 200,000 clones, about 80% found once. The sequenced material came from PBMCs. These TCRs come from a man aged 60 to 75 in good health and CMV-seronegative. The conserved cysteine and the conserved F or W are not part of the CDR3 here. Size is stated for part of the rows, as once, few or many counts, or as a class when the clone is expanded.

size: .; length: 12; V: TRBV19; CDR3: ASSIAGGDEKLF
size: .; length: 9; V: TRBV27; CDR3: ASSLGGTQY
size: .; length: 17; V: TRBV4-3; CDR3: ASSQDYPFGQGTTGELF
size: .; length: 13; V: TRBV18; CDR3: ASSPGASGNYEQY
size: .; length: 14; V: TRBV7-9; CDR3: ASSSQDRGSYNEQF
size: .; length: 13; V: TRBV5-1; CDR3: ASSLSGTGGNTIY
size: .; length: 12; V: TRBV5-6; CDR3: ASSLGAVQGEQY
size: .; length: 13; V: TRBV15; CDR3: ATSRDDRGVYEQY
size: few; length: 12; V: TRBV30; CDR3: AGTMVTASVEQY
size: .; length: 12; V: TRBV5-1; CDR3: ASSQGAGDYGYT
size: .; length: 17; V: TRBV4-1; CDR3: ASSPYGLAGVVNTGELF
size: .; length: 12; V: TRBV29-1; CDR3: SVRIIQDAGTQY
size: .; length: 12; V: TRBV19; CDR3: ASSTQGDGQPQH
size: .; length: 13; V: TRBV12-5; CDR3: ASEGAGGVTGELF
size: .; length: 13; V: TRBV5-4; CDR3: ASSSRDRGGTEAF
size: .; length: 13; V: TRBV28; CDR3: ASSINLAGGAEQY
size: .; length: 12; V: TRBV27; CDR3: ASSPGQWDTEAF